This T cell receptor (beta chain) was captured by sequencing in a study of monozygotic twins with inflammatory bowel disease. Template switching appended UMIs that held a 6-nucleotide sample barcode. TCRdb reprocessed the 5' RACE reads; each CDR3 protein has one entry and no DNA is given. This repertoire includes approximately 150,000 distinct CDR3 sequences. Looked up from germline, CDR1 is LNHDA and CDR2 is SQIVND (reference sequence). The CDR3 is 14 residues long. Whole-study results and caveats: Fewer clonotypes were shared with others by IBD patients than by healthy twins, especially with disease activity.

On this clonotype itself: Its antigen is undetermined.

The sequencing sample was made of blood. The genes are TRBV19 and TRBJ2-1; TCRdb selects TRBD1, and the lack of DNA leaves this call unchecked. The sequence came from a human donor with ulcerative colitis or Crohn's disease, or a healthy co-twin of an affected twin (not recorded which). CDR3 protein: CASSIFQGANEQFF.